The next 21 T cell receptor beta chains were all read from a single sample in a study of cytomegalovirus exposure and HLA in healthy donors. The PCR was carried out with 60 Vbeta primers and 13 Jbeta primers. Sequencing was performed with immunoSEQ multiplex PCR; in TCRdb, only in-frame clones are kept and a portion is missing. Its listing shows 87,000 or so clones. The sequenced sample consisted of PBMCs. All receptors come from a man aged 45-65 years in good health and CMV-seropositive.

The rearrangement uses TRBV14 and TRBJ1-1, with 7 bases aligning to TRBD1. The CDR3 loop spans 14 amino acids. The junction had 3 bases not matched to a gene; V was cut back by 4 bases and J by 1 base. CDR1 and CDR2 from the germline V gene are SGHDN and FVKESK. CDR3 amino acids: CASSPYRGNTEAFF. CDR3 nucleotides: TGTGCCAGCAGCCCTTACAGGGGGAACACTGAAGCTTTCTTT.

The chain is built from TRBV19 and TRBJ2-7; D may be TRBD2 (7 bases). The germline V gene has CDR1 LNHDA and CDR2 SQIVND (reference sequence). The CDR3 is made up of 16 amino acids. V was pared by 0 bases and J by 0 bases, with 12 bases between. The CDR3 coding sequence is TGTGCCAGTAGTATAGAGGTAGGGGGGGTCTCCTACGAGCAGTACTTC. It yields the protein CASSIEVGGVSYEQYF. The entire variable domain, with the rest obtained from reference TRBV19 and TRBJ2-7, is as follows: DGGITQSPKYLFRKEGQNVTLSCEQNLNHDAMYWYRQDPGQGLRLIYYSQIVNDFQKGDIAEGYSVSREKKESFPLTVTSAQKNPTAFYLCASSIEVGGVSYEQYFGPGTRLTVT.

Concerning this clone: Other DNA sequences in the same sample also yield this CDR3. V gene TRBV7-8 combines with J gene TRBJ1-3, with D possibly matching TRBD1 (6 bases). The V gene lost 3 bases and the J gene lost 0 bases, with 9 bases spanning the gap. CDR3 length: 15 amino acids. In germline, CDR1 is SGHVS, CDR2 FQNEAQ. In DNA form, the CDR3 reads TGTGCCAGCAGCTTTACAGGGTACTCTGGAAACACCATATATTTT. Its translation is CASSFTGYSGNTIYF.

The CDR3 region is CASSLRQVNTEAFF. DNA for the CDR3: TGTGCCAGCAGCTTAAGACAGGTGAACACTGAAGCTTTCTTT. V gene TRBV7-9 combines with J gene TRBJ1-1; D may be TRBD1 (6 bases). CDR1 SEHNR and CDR2 FQNEAQ come from the germline V gene (reference sequence). There are 14 residues in the CDR3. Trimming stripped 2 bases from V and 0 bases from J, with 7 bases between.

The V call is TRBV7-9, the J call TRBJ2-3, with 7 bases that match TRBD2. Germline V lookup: CDR1 SEHNR, CDR2 FQNEAQ (reference sequence). The CDR3 runs to 13 residues. Trimming at V came to 5 bases and at J to 5 bases, leaving 4 bases not matched to a gene. Here the CDR3 DNA reads TGTGCCAGCAGCAAAGGACTAGTAGATACGCAGTATTTT. Translating it yields CASSKGLVDTQYF.

The rearrangement links TRBV28 to TRBJ2-1, with D possibly being TRBD2 (6 bases). Trimming removed 6 bases at V and 2 bases at J, with 14 bases between. Germline V gene sequence: CDR1 MDHEN, CDR2 SYDVKM. This CDR3 contains 15 residues. Here the CDR3 reads CASSFTSLTYNEQFF. The CDR3, as DNA: TGTGCCAGCAGCTTCACTAGCCTAACCTACAATGAGCAGTTCTTC.

V usage is TRBV10-3 and J usage is TRBJ2-5; TRBD1 agrees at 8 bases. CDR3 length: 14 residues. V gave up 4 bases and J gave up 2 bases; unmatched junction bases: 3. The germline V gene encodes CDR1 ENHRY and CDR2 SYGVKD. This chain's CDR3 is CAISATGDQETQYF. The CDR3 DNA reads as TGTGCCATCAGTGCGACAGGGGATCAAGAGACCCAGTACTTC.

This chain connects TRBV7-9 to TRBJ2-5, with 7 bases identical to TRBD1. The CDR3 is 13 residues long. CDR1 SEHNR and CDR2 FQNEAQ come from the germline V gene (reference sequence). The ends lost 7 bases at V and 1 base at J; junction bases unmatched: 3. CDR3 DNA: TGTGCCAGCACCGGACAGGTCCAAGAGACCCAGTACTTC. Translating gives CASTGQVQETQYF.

The V and J genes are TRBV16 and TRBJ2-5, with D hard to call. V lost 4 bases, J lost 4 bases, and 7 bases lay in between. CDR1 is KGHSY, CDR2 FQNENV, per germline. The CDR3 extends over 12 amino acids. CDR3 protein: CASSLRGETQYF. The CDR3 DNA reads TGTGCCAGCAGCCTAAGAGGAGAGACCCAGTACTTC.

The chain has TRBV7-2 and TRBJ1-3; D is unresolved. Germline CDR1 SGHTA, CDR2 FQGNSA. Trimming left V 4 bases short and J 0 bases short, with 7 bases between. CDR3 length: 14 amino acids. CDR3 sequence (DNA): TGTGCCAGCAGCTCCAAGAGCTCTGGAAACACCATATATTTT. This encodes CASSSKSSGNTIYF. Together with reference TRBV7-2 and TRBJ1-3, the CDR3 gives the full variable domain: GAGVSQSPSNKVTEKGKDVELRCDPISGHTALYWYRQSLGQGLEFLIYFQGNSAPDKSGLPSDRFSAERTGGSVSTLTIQRTQQEDSAVYLCASSSKSSGNTIYFGEGSWLTVV.

The J gene is TRBJ2-5, the V gene TRBV18, with a possible D match to TRBD1 (5 bases). V dropped 3 bases and J dropped 2 bases, with 19 bases sitting between them. CDR3 size: 17 residues. The germline V gene has CDR1 KGHSH and CDR2 LQKENI. CDR3 sequence: CASSPRQSWLTQETQYF. The CDR3 DNA reads as TGTGCCAGCTCACCGCGACAGTCCTGGCTGACTCAAGAGACCCAGTACTTC.

This chain joins TRBV25-1 and TRBJ1-2; no clear D gene. Germline V gene lookup returns CDR1 MGHDK and CDR2 SYGVNS. The CDR3 length is 14 residues. The ends were cut back, 8 bases at V and 0 bases at J, with 13 bases in the middle. CDR3 nucleotide sequence: TGTGCCAGCGCCCCTGAGGGCACTAACTATGGCTACACCTTC. Residues: CASAPEGTNYGYTF.

The chain uses TRBV19 and TRBJ2-7; D might be TRBD2 (6 bases). Trimming shortened V by 0 bases and J by 2 bases, and 14 bases separated the two germline ends. This CDR3 region has 16 residues. The germline V gene has CDR1 LNHDA and CDR2 SQIVND (reference sequence). CDR3 loop: CASSIEASAVAYEQYF. For the CDR3, the DNA is TGTGCCAGTAGTATAGAAGCTAGCGCCGTTGCCTACGAGCAGTACTTC.

The CDR3 spells CASSLGRGPGNTIYF. CDR3 sequence (DNA): TGTGCCAGCAGCTTAGGACGGGGTCCTGGAAACACCATATATTTT. The genes are TRBV7-3 and TRBJ1-3, with D unresolved. V was pared by 2 bases and J by 2 bases, with 10 bases between. The CDR3 spans 15 residues. Germline CDR1 is SGHTA and CDR2 is FQGTGA.

The chain recombines TRBV7-9 with TRBJ2-2; D unresolved. Germline-derived CDR1 and CDR2 are SEHNR and FQNEAQ (reference sequence). The CDR3 covers 13 residues. V was clipped by 5 bases and J by 4 bases, with 8 bases between them. CDR3 DNA sequence: TGTGCCAGCAGCCTCCTGTCCACCGGGGAGCTGTTTTTT. It translates to CASSLLSTGELFF. The variable domain in full, completed from reference TRBV7-9 and TRBJ2-2, reads DTGVSQNPRHKITKRGQNVTFRCDPISEHNRLYWYRQTLGQGPEFLTYFQNEAQLEKSRLLSDRFSAERPKGSFSTLEIQRTEQGDSAMYLCASSLLSTGELFFGEGSRLTVL.

Here the CDR3 reads CASSFTGNTEAFF. The CDR3 DNA sequence: TGTGCCAGCAGCTTCACGGGGAACACTGAAGCTTTCTTT. J is TRBJ1-1 and V is TRBV11-2, with D unresolved. The CDR3 loop spans 13 amino acids. Germline V CDR1 and CDR2: SGHAT, FQNNGV. V lost 3 bases to trimming and J lost 1 base, with 6 bases between them.

The V gene is TRBV28, the J gene TRBJ1-2; D possibly corresponds to TRBD1 (6 bases). Trimming removed 6 bases at V and 5 bases at J, with 19 bases between. Germline CDR1 is MDHEN and CDR2 is SYDVKM. The CDR3 contains 15 residues. The CDR3 is CASRGADRKGYGYTF. The CDR3, as DNA: TGTGCCAGCAGGGGGGCTGACAGGAAGGGATATGGCTACACCTTC.

The chain has TRBV29-1 and TRBJ2-2, with TRBD1 as a possible D gene (6 bases). Germline V CDR1 and CDR2: SQVTM, ANQGSEA. This CDR3 spans 12 amino acids. The V and J ends lost 4 bases and 4 bases respectively, with 7 bases between them. The CDR3 here is CSVVGGTGELFF. The CDR3, as DNA: TGCAGCGTTGTAGGGGGCACCGGGGAGCTGTTTTTT.

CDR3: CASRQTGATDTQYF. Written as DNA, the CDR3 is TGTGCCAGCCGTCAGACAGGGGCGACCGATACGCAGTATTTT. The rearrangement joins TRBV11-3 to TRBJ2-3; TRBD1 agrees at 8 bases. The CDR3 is 14 residues long. V trimming: 8 bases; J trimming: 6 bases; junction bases outside the gene matches: 10. Looked up from germline, CDR1 is SGHNT and CDR2 is YENEEA.

The chain combines TRBV11-2 with TRBJ2-7; 8 bases align to TRBD2. The V and J ends lost 3 bases and 1 base, in that order; junction bases with no gene match: 5. The germline V gene encodes CDR1 SGHAT and CDR2 FQNNGV. This CDR3 comprises 15 residues. In nucleotides, the CDR3 is TGTGCCAGCAGCTTTACGACTAGCGTTTCCTACGAGCAGTACTTC. It specifies CASSFTTSVSYEQYF.

This chain joins TRBV27 and TRBJ2-1; D is perhaps TRBD2 (5 bases). In germline, CDR1 is MNHEY, CDR2 SMNVEV (reference sequence). This CDR3 has 14 residues. The germline V and J ends were trimmed by 5 bases and 5 bases, with 13 bases remaining between them. The CDR3 bases are TGTGCCAGCAGTAATATGAGGGTTCACAATGAGCAGTTCTTC. Its translation: CASSNMRVHNEQFF.